This TCR beta chain was sequenced for a study of PD-L1 blockade in urothelial cancer. Study-wide context: Patients started atezolizumab at some point between 2013 and 2015, 1,200 mg intravenously every 3 weeks. Analyzed time points were 3 weeks (second dose) and 6 weeks after therapy began.

Spike-ins of synthetic TCR analog templates went into each PCR. Clones were sequenced by immunoSEQ multiplex PCR, and TCRdb holds only the in-frame ones, with some missing. The table has about 45,000 clones, 88% seen once; the top ten hold around 4.2%. Between 1 and 8 samples per patient were obtained, pretreatment and on-treatment. The sample in question was PBMCs, obtained around atezolizumab (anti-PD-L1) treatment. The TCR originated in a man older than 75 with urothelial cancer.

This CDR3 is CASSVAEGYTF. CDR3 DNA: TGTGCCAGCAGTGTTGCGGAAGGCTACACCTTC. The chain uses TRBV28 and TRBJ1-2, with D hard to call. V lost 5 bases and J 8 bases, leaving 9 bases between the germline ends. This CDR3 has 11 amino acids. Germline lookup yields CDR1 MDHEN and CDR2 SYDVKM.